This T cell receptor beta chain was retrieved from a study of beta chain features in type 1 diabetes. Study background: In age, gender and cell yields, patients were similar to healthy donors. Whole-study results and caveats: In type 1 diabetes patients, VDJ junctions had fewer insertions; deletions at these junctions were more frequent. Researchers caution that PCR might favor shorter templates, equally among patients and controls. All four CD4+ subsets of Type 1 diabetes patients contained TCRB CDR3s that were moderately but significantly shorter. Naive, central memory and regulatory TCRB repertoires appeared more similar among patients than healthy donors.

All of the isolated RNA was reverse transcribed, so expressed TCRB transcripts were sequenced. The data were produced by immunoSEQ multiplex PCR, yet TCRdb's version contains in-frame clones alone and is incomplete. The sample has 500,000 to 850,000 clones; around 15% are singletons. V shed 3 bases and J shed 5 bases, with 10 bases lying between them. Germline lookup yields CDR1 SGHNT and CDR2 YENEEA. The CDR3 is 13 residues long. Concerning this clone: The target antigen is unknown.

This sequence was found in a man younger than 35 with type 1 diabetes. The sample consisted of naive CD4+ T cells from blood. The genes are TRBV11-3 and TRBJ2-5; maybe TRBD2 (6 bases). CDR3 DNA sequence: TGTGCCAGCAGCTTCCGGGGGTCGGAGACCCAGTACTTC. Protein product: CASSFRGSETQYF.